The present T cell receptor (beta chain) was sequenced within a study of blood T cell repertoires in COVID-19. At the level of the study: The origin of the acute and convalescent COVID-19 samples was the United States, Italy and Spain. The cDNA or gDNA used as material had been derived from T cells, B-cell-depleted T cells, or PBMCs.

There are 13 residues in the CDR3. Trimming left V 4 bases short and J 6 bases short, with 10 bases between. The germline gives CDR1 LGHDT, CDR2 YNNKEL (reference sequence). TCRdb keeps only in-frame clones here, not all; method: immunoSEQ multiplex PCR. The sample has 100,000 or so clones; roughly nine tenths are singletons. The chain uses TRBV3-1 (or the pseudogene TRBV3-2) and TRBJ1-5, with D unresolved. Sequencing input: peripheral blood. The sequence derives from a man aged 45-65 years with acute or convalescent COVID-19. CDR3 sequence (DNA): TGTGCCAGCAGCCGAGACCCGGTTCAGCCCCAGCATTTT. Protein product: CASSRDPVQPQHF.